Listed below are T cell receptor beta chains from one sample, sequenced in a study of cytomegalovirus exposure and HLA in healthy donors. The protocol was immunoSEQ multiplex PCR, while the TCRdb copy is restricted to in-frame clones and leaves out a portion. This listing includes around 65,000 clones. Sequencing used PBMCs. The origin of the receptors is a boy aged 10-17 years in good health and CMV-seronegative. CDR3s leave out the opening cysteine and the closing phenylalanine or tryptophan.

V gene: TRBV6-6; J gene: TRBJ2-7; CDR3 protein: ASSYSDRGGEQY
V gene: TRBV5-6; J gene: TRBJ2-1; CDR3 protein: ASSLRLAGGNEQF
V gene: TRBV6-5; J gene: TRBJ2-1; CDR3 protein: ASLSDRENYNEQF
V gene: TRBV19; J gene: TRBJ2-2; CDR3 protein: ATLIRGGVPTNTGELF
V gene: TRBV5-1; J gene: TRBJ2-7; CDR3 protein: ASSFTGTSSYEQY
V gene: TRBV25-1; J gene: TRBJ2-2; CDR3 protein: ASSAAGTGSTGELF
V gene: TRBV9; J gene: TRBJ2-7; CDR3 protein: ASSVANRGQGEQY
V gene: TRBV11-2; J gene: TRBJ2-5; CDR3 protein: ASTTKGGIAGGRQTQY
V gene: TRBV18; J gene: TRBJ1-5; CDR3 protein: ASSPRGTGGDSNQPQH
V gene: TRBV6-1; J gene: TRBJ1-1; CDR3 protein: ASRVTGTEAF
V gene: TRBV12-5; J gene: TRBJ2-2; CDR3 protein: ASGPGLAANTGELF
V gene: TRBV28; J gene: TRBJ2-3; CDR3 protein: ASLGRGGLQPDTQY
V gene: TRBV5-1; J gene: TRBJ2-5; CDR3 protein: ASSFSGEQETQY
V gene: TRBV2; J gene: TRBJ2-2; CDR3 protein: ASREGLGPGELF
V gene: TRBV7-8; J gene: TRBJ2-4; CDR3 protein: ASSLGYRTGNIQY
V gene: TRBV2; J gene: TRBJ2-3; CDR3 protein: ASSEVFGSGSTDTQY
V gene: TRBV19; J gene: TRBJ2-2; CDR3 protein: ASSIAGGGTGELF
V gene: TRBV6-5; J gene: TRBJ2-1; CDR3 protein: ARGDRDDNEQF
V gene: TRBV28; J gene: TRBJ2-5; CDR3 protein: ASSFRQGRGKTQY
V gene: TRBV12-5; J gene: TRBJ2-3; CDR3 protein: ASGSFSGSDTQY
V gene: TRBV6-1; J gene: TRBJ2-1; CDR3 protein: ASSERSSSYNEQF
V gene: TRBV6-5; J gene: TRBJ2-7; CDR3 protein: ASSSSGDSYGQY
V gene: TRBV7-9; J gene: TRBJ2-1; CDR3 protein: ASLGQGMSEQF
V gene: TRBV5-1; J gene: TRBJ2-3; CDR3 protein: ASSPGTSGKSTDTQY
V gene: TRBV9; J gene: TRBJ2-3; CDR3 protein: ASGGGETDTQY
V gene: TRBV18; J gene: TRBJ1-1; CDR3 protein: ASSLLQGDTEAF
V gene: TRBV18; J gene: TRBJ1-1; CDR3 protein: ASSLITPTGTGPGGADTEAF
V gene: TRBV6-5; J gene: TRBJ1-5; CDR3 protein: ASNEGDSNQPQH
V gene: TRBV6-5; J gene: TRBJ1-4; CDR3 protein: ASSWTGGRDEKLF
V gene: TRBV7-3; J gene: TRBJ2-1; CDR3 protein: ASRETSVSYNEQF